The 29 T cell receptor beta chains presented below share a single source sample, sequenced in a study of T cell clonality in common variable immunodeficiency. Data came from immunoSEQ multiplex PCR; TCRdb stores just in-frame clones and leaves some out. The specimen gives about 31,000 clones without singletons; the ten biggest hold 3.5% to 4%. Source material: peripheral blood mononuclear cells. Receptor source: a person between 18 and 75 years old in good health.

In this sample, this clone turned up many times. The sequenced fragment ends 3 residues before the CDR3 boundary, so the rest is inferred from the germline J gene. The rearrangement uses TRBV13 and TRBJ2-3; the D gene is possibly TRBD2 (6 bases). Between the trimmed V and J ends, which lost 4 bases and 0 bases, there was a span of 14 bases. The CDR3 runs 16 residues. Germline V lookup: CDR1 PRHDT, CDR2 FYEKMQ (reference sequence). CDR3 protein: CASSSSEVSSTDTQYF. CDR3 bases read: TGTGCCAGCAGCTCTAGCGAGGTCTCAAGCACAGATACG. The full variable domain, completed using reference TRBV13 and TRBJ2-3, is AAGVIQSPRHLIKEKRETATLKCYPIPRHDTVYWYQQGPGQDPQFLISFYEKMQSDKGSIPDRFSAQQFSDYHSELNMSSLELGDSALYFCASSSSEVSSTDTQYFGPGTRLTVL.

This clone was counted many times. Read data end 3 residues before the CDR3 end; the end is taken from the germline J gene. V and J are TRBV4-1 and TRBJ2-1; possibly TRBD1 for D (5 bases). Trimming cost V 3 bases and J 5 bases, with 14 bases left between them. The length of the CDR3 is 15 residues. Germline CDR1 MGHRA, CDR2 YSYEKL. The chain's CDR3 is CASSHSGFSHNEQFF. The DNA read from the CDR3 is TGCGCCAGCAGCCATTCAGGGTTTTCCCACAATGAG.

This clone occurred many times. This chain's CDR3 is CASSLGGRRASYEQYF. The CDR3 DNA, read in part, is TGCGCCAGCAGCTTGGGGGGCCGCAGGGCTTCCTACGAG. The genes are TRBV5-1 and TRBJ2-7; tentatively, D is TRBD1 (5 bases). The read ends 3 residues early relative to the CDR3; the germline J gene fills the gap. Deletions cut 0 bases from V and 1 base from J, with 14 bases between. The CDR3 sequence is 16 residues long. Germline assignment: CDR1 SGHRS and CDR2 YFSETQ.

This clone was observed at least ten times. Incomplete CDR3 DNA: TGCGCCAGCAGCTTGCGTGGGCAGGGGACCTCAATGGGTGGAAACACC. Amino acids: CASSLRGQGTSMGGNT. The entire CDR3 protein is CASSLRGQGTSMGGNTIYF. The chain employs TRBV5-1 and TRBJ1-3; weak D call: TRBD1 (6 bases). Read sequence stops 3 residues before the CDR3 end, and the germline J gene provides the missing end. V gave up 1 base and J gave up 3 bases, with 23 bases separating them. CDR3 length: 19 residues. From germline, CDR1 is SGHRS and CDR2 YFSETQ. The whole variable domain, filled in from reference TRBV5-1 and TRBJ1-3, reads KAGVTQTPRYLIKTRGQQVTLSCSPISGHRSVSWYQQTPGQGLQFLFEYFSETQRNKGNFPGRFSGRQFSNSRSEMNVSTLELGDSALYLCASSLRGQGTSMGGNTIYFGEGSWLTVV.

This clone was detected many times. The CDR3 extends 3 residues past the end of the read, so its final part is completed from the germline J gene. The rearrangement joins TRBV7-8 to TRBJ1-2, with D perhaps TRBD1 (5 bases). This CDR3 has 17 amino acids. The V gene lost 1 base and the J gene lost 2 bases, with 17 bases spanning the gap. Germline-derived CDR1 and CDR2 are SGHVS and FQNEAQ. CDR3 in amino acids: CASSLERQGVTNYGYTF. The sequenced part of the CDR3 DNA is TGTGCCAGCAGCTTAGAGAGGCAGGGCGTTACCAACTATGGC.

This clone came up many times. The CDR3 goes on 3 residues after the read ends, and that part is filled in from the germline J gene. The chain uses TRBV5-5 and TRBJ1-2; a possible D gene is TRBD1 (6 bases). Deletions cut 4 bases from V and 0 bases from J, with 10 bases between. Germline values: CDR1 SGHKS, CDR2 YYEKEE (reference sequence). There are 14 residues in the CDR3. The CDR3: CASSPDSSNYGYTF. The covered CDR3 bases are TGTGCCAGCAGCCCGGACAGTTCTAACTATGGC.

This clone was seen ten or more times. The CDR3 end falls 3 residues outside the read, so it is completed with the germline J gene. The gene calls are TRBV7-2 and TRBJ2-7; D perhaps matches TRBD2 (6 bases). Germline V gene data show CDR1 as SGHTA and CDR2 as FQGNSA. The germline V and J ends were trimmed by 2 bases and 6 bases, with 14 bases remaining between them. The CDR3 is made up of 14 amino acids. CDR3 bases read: TGTGCCAGCAGCTTAAACAGCGCGGGGCTCGAG. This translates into CASSLNSAGLE. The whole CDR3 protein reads CASSLNSAGLEQYF.

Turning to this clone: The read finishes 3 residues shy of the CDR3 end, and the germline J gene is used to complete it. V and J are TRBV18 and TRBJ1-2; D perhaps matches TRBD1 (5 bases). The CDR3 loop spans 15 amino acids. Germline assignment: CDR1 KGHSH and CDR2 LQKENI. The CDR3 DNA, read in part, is TGTGCCAGCTCACCAGGGACTCCTACACACTACGAA. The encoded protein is CASSPGTPTHYE. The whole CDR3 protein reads CASSPGTPTHYEYTF. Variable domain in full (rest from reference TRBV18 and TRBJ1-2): NAGVMQNPRHLVRRRGQEARLRCSPMKGHSHVYWYRQLPEEGLKFMVYLQKENIIDESGMPKERFSAEFPKEGPSILRIQQVVRGDSAAYFCASSPGTPTHYEYTFGSGTRLTVV.

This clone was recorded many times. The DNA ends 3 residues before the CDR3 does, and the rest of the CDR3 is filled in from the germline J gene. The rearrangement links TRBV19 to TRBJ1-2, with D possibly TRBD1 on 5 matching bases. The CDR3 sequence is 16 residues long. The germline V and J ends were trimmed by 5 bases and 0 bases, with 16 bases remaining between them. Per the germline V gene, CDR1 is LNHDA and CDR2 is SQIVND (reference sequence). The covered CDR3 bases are TGTGCCAGTAGTGGCGGGGGGGTCTCTACTAACTATGGC. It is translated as CASSGGGVSTNYG. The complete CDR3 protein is CASSGGGVSTNYGYTF.

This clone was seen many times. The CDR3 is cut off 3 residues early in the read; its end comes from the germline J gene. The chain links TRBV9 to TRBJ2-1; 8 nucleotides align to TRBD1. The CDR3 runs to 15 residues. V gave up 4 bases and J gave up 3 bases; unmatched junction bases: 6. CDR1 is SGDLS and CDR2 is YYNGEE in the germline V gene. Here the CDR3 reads CASSRSGQGYNEQFF. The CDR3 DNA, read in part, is TGTGCCAGCAGCCGGTCCGGACAGGGCTACAATGAG.

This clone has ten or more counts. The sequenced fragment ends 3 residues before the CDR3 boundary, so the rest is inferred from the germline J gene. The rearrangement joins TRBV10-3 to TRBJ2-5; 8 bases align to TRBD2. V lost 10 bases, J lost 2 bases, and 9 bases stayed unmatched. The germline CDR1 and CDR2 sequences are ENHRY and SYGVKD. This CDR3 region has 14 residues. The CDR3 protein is CATEPVAGQETQYF. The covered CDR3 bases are TGTGCCACCGAACCAGTAGCGGGGCAAGAGACC.

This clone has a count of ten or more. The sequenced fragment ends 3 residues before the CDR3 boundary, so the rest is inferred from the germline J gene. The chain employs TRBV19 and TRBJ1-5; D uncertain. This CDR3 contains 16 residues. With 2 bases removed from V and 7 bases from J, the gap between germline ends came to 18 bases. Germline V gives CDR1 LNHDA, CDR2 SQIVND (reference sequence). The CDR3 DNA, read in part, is TGTGCCAGTAGTATATTTGGCACAACCGCCCCACAGCCC. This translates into CASSIFGTTAPQP. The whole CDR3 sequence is CASSIFGTTAPQPQHF.

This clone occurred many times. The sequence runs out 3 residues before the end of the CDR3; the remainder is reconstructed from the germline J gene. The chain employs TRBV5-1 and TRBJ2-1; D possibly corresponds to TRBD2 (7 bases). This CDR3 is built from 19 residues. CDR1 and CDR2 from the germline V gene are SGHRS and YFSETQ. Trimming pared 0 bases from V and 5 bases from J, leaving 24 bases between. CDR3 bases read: TGCGCCAGCAGCTTGGGGGACTATGTTTACCAGGGGCCTCACAATGAG. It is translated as CASSLGDYVYQGPHNE. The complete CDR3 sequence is CASSLGDYVYQGPHNEQFF.

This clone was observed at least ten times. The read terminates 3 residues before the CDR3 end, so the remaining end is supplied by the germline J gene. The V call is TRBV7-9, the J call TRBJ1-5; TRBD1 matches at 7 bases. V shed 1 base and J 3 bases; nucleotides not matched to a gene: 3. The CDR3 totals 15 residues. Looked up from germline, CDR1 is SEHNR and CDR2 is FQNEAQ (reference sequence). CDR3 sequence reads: CASSLEGQPNQPQHF. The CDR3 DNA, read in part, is TGTGCCAGCAGCTTAGAGGGACAGCCCAATCAGCCC. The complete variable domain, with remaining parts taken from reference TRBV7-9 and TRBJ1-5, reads DTGVSQNPRHKITKRGQNVTFRCDPISEHNRLYWYRQTLGQGPEFLTYFQNEAQLEKSRLLSDRFSAERPKGSFSTLEIQRTEQGDSAMYLCASSLEGQPNQPQHFGDGTRLSIL.

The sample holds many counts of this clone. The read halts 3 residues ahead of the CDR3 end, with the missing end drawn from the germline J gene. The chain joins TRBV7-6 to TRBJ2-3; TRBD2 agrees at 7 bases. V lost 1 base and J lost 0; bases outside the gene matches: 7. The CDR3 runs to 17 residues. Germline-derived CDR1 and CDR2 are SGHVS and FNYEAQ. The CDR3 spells CASSLGRWEGSTDTQYF. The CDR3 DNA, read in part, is TGTGCCAGCAGCTTAGGAAGGTGGGAGGGGAGCACAGATACG.

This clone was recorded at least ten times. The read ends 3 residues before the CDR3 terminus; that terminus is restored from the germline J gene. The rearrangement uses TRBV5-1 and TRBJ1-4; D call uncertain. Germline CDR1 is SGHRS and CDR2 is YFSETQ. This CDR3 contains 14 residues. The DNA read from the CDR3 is TGCGCCAGCAGCTTGGTCCCCTCTAATTCACCA. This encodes CASSLVPSNSP. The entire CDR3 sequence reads CASSLVPSNSPLFF.

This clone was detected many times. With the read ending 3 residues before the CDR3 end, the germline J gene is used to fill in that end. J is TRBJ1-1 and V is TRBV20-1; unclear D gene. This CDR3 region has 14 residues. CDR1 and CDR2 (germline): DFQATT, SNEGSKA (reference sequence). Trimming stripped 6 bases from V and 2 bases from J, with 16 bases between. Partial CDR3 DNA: TGCAGTGCCCCGGCGAACAGCATAAACACTGAA. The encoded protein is CSAPANSINTE. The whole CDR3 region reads CSAPANSINTEAFF.

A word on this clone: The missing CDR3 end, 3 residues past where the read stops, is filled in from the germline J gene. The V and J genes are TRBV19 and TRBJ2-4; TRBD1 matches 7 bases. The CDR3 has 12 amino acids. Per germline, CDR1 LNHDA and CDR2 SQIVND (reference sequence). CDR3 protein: CASTTGSYGQYF. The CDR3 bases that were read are TGTGCCAGCACGACAGGGAGCTATGGT.

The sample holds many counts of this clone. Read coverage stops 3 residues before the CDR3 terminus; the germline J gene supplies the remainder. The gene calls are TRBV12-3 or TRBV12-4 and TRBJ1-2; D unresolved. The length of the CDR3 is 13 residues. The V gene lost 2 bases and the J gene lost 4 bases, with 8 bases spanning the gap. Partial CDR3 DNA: TGTGCCAGCAGTTTAATAGGGTTCTATGGC. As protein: CASSLIGFYG. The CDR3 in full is CASSLIGFYGYTF.

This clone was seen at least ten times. CDR3 loop: CASSQGSLVRFENTIYF. The DNA read from the CDR3 is TGCGCCAGCAGCCAAGGTTCCCTAGTACGGTTTGAAAACACC. The chain joins TRBV4-1 to TRBJ1-3; D gene uncertain. Read coverage stops 3 residues before the CDR3 terminus; the germline J gene supplies the remainder. Trimming removed 1 base from V and 6 bases from J, with 19 bases in between. In germline, CDR1 is MGHRA, CDR2 YSYEKL. The CDR3 has 17 amino acids.

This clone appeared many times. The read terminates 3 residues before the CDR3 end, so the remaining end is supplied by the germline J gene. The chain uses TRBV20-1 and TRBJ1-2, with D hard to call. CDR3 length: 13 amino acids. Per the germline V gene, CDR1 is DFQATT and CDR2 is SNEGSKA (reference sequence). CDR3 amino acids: CSARGGVVGDYTF. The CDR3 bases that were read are TGCAGTGCTAGAGGCGGGGTCGTCGGGGAT.

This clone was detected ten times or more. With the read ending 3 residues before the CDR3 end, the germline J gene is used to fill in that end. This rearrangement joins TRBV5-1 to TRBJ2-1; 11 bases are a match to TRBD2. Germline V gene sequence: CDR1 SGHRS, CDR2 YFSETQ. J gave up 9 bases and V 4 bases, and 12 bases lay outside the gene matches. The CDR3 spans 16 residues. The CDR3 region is CASSLGGLAGGVEQFF. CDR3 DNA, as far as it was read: TGCGCCAGCAGCCTTGGCGGCCTAGCGGGGGGAGTTGAG.

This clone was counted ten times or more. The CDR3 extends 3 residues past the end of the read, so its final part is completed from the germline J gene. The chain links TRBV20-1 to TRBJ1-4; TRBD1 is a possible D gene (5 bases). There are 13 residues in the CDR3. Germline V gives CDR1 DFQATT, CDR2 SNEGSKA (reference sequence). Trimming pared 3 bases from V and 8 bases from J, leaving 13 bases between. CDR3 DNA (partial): TGCAGTGCTAGGGTTCCTCCAGGGGAAAAA. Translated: CSARVPPGEK. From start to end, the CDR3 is CSARVPPGEKLFF.

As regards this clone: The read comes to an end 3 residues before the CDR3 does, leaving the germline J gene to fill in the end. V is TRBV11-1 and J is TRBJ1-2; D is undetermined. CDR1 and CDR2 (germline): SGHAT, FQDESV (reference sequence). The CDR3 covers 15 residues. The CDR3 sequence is CASSLVAVPFNDYTF. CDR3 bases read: TGTGCCAGCAGCTTAGTGGCCGTTCCCTTCAATGAC.

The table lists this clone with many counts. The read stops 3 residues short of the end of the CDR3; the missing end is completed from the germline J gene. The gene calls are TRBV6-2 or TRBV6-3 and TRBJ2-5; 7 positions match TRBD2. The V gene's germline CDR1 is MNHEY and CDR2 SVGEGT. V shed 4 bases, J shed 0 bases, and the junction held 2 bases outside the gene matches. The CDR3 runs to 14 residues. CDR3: CASSSTSHQETQYF. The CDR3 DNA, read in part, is TGTGCCAGCAGTTCGACTAGCCACCAAGAGACC.

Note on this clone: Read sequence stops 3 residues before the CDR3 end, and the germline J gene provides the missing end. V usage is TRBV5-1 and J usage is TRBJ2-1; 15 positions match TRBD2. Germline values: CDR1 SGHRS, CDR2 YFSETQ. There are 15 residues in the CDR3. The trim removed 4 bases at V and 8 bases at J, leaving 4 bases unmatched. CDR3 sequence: CASSPGTSGGHEQFF. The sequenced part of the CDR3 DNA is TGCGCCAGCAGCCCCGGGACTAGCGGGGGGCATGAG.

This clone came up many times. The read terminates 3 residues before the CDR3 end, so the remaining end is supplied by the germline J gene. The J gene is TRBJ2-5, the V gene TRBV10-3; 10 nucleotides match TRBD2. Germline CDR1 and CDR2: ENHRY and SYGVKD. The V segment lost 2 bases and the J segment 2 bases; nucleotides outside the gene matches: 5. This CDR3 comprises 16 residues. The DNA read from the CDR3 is TGTGCCATCAGTGAGGCTAGCGGGGGTGTACAAGAGACC. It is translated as CAISEASGGVQET. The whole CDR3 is CAISEASGGVQETQYF.

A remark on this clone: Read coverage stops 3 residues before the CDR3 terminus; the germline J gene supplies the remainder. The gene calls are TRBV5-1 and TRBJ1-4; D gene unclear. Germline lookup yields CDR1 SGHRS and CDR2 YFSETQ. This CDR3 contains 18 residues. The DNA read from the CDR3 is TGCGCCAGCAGCTTGGGTCAGGTAGCGACAACTTATAATTCACCA. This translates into CASSLGQVATTYNSP. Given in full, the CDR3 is CASSLGQVATTYNSPLFF.

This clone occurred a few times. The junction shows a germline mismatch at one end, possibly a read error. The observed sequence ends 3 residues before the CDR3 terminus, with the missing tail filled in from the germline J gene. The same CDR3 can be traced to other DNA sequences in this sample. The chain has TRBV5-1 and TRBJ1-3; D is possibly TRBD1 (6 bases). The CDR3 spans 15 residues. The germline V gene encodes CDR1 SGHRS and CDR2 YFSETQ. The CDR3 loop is CASSLAQGSGNTIYF. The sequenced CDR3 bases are TGCGCCAGCAGCTTGGCACAGGGTTCTGGAAACACT.